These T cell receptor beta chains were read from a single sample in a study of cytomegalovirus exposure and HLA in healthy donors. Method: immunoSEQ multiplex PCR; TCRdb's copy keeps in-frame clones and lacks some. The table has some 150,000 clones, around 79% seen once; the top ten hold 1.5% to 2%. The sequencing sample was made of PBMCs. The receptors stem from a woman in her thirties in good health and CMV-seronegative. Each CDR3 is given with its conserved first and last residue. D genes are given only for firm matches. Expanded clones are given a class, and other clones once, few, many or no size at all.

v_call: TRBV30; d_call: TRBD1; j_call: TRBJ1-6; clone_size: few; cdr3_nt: TGTGCCTGGAGTACAGGGGCCAACTATAATTCACCCCTCCACTTT; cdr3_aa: CAWSTGANYNSPLHF
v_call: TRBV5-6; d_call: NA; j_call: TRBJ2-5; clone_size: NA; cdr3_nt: TGTGCCAGCAGCTTGGCCCCCGGGACACAGCAAGAGACCCAGTACTTC; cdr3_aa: CASSLAPGTQQETQYF
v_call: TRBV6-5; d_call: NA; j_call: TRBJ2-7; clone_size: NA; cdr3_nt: TGTGCCAGCAGTAGGGGTTACGAGCAGTACTTC; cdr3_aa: CASSRGYEQYF
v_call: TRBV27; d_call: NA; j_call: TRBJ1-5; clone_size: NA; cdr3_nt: TGTGCCAGCGCGCTCTTGGGGGGAGATCAGCCCCAGCATTTT; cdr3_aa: CASALLGGDQPQHF
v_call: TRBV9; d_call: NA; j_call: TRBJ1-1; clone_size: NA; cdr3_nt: TGTGCCAGCAGCGCTTTAGGACAGATGAACACTGAAGCTTTCTTT; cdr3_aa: CASSALGQMNTEAFF
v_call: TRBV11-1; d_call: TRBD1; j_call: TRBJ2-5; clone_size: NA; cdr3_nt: TGTGCCAGCAGTCGGACAGGCCAAGAGACCCAGTACTTC; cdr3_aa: CASSRTGQETQYF
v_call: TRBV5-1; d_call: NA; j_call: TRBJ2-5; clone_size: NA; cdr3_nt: TGCGCCAGCAGCTTAGGCTGGTGGAGGGAGACCCAGTACTTC; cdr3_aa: CASSLGWWRETQYF
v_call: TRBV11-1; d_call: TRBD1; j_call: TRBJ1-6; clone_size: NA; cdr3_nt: TGTGCCAGCAGCTTAAAACAGGGGAATTCACCCCTCCACTTT; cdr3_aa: CASSLKQGNSPLHF
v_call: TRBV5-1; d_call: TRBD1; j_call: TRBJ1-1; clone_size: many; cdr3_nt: TGCGCCAGCAGCTTAAGTTTAGGGGGCGGCACTGAAGCTTTCTTT; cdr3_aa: CASSLSLGGGTEAFF
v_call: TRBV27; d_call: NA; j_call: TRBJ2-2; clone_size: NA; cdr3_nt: TGTGCCAGCAGTTTCAAAACTACCCCCGGGGAGCTGTTTTTT; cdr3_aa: CASSFKTTPGELFF
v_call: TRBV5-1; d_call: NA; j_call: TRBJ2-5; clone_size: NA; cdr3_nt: TGCGCCAGCAGCCTGGAAGGGGGACCCAAAGAGACCCAGTACTTC; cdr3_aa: CASSLEGGPKETQYF
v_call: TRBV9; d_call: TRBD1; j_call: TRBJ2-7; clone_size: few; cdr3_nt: TGTGCCAGCAGCGGGGGACAGGGTTACGAGCAGTACTTC; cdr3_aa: CASSGGQGYEQYF
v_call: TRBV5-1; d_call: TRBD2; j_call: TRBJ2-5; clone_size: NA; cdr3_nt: TGCGCCAGCAGCTTGGAGGGTAGCGGGGGGTCCGAAGAGACCCAGTACTTC; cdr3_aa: CASSLEGSGGSEETQYF
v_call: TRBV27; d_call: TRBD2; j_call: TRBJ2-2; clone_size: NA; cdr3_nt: TGTGCCAGCAGTGTCTATAGCGGGGGGTCCGGGGAGCTGTTTTTT; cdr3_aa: CASSVYSGGSGELFF
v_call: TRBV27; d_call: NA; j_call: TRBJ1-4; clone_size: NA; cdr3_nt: TGTGCCAGCAGTTTTCTAGGACGCAAGGAGGGCGAAAAACTGTTTTTT; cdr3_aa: CASSFLGRKEGEKLFF
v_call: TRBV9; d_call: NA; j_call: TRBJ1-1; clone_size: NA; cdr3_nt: TGTGCCAGCAGCGGAAAGGGTGGGGGGGCGTACACTGAAGCTTTCTTT; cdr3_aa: CASSGKGGGAYTEAFF
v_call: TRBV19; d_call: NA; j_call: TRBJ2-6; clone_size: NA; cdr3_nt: TGTGCCAGTAGTACCCACGTCGGTTCTGGGGCCAACGTCCTGACTTTC; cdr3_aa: CASSTHVGSGANVLTF
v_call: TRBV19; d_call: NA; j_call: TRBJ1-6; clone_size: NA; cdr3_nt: TGTGCCAGTAGTATAGACAGGGGTAATTCACCCCTCCACTTT; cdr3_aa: CASSIDRGNSPLHF
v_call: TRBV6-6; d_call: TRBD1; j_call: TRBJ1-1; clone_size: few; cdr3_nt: TGTGCCAGCAGTTCCACGACAGGGAGGCACACTGAAGCTTTCTTT; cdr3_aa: CASSSTTGRHTEAFF
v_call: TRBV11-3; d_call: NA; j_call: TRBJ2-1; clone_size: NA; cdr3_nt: TGTGCCAGCAGCTTATCAGGGGTGGGCAATGAGCAGTTCTTC; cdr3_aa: CASSLSGVGNEQFF
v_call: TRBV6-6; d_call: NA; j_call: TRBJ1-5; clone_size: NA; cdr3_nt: TGTGCCAGCAGTTGGGGGGATCGGGGCAATCAGCCCCAGCATTTT; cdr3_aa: CASSWGDRGNQPQHF
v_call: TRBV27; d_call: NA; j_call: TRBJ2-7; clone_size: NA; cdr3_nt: TGTGCCAGCAGTTCCCCGGGACTGAGCTCCTACGAGCAGTACTTC; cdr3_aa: CASSSPGLSSYEQYF
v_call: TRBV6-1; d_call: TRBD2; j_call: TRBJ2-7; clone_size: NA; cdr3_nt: TGTGCCAGCAGTCGACTAGCGGGGGGCAGCGACGAGCAGTACTTC; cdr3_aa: CASSRLAGGSDEQYF
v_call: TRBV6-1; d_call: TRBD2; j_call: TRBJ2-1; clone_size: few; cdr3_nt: TGTGCCAGCAGTGACGGGACTAGCGGGTACAATGAGCAGTTCTTC; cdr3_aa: CASSDGTSGYNEQFF
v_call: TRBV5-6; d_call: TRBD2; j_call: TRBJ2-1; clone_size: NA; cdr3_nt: TGTGCCAGCAGCTTACGGGGGGGCTCGGGGAATGAGCAGTTCTTC; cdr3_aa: CASSLRGGSGNEQFF
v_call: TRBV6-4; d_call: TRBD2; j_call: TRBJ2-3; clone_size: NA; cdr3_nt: TGTGCCAGCAGCCTGACTAGCGGGGGGGCGGATACGCAGTATTTT; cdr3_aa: CASSLTSGGADTQYF
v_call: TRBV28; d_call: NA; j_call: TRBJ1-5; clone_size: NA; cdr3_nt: TGTGCCAGCAGCGGTGGTCATAGCAATCAGCCCCAGCATTTT; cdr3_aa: CASSGGHSNQPQHF
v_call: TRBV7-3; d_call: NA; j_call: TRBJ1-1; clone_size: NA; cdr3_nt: TGTGCCAGCAGCTCCAATATAAGGGGCATCGCTTTCTTT; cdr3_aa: CASSSNIRGIAFF
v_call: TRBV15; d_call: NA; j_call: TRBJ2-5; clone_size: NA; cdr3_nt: TGTGCCACCACCGAGGGGACTTCGGAGACCCAGTACTTC; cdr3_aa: CATTEGTSETQYF
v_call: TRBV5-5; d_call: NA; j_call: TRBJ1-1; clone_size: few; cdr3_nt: TGTGCCAGCAGCTTGAGGCAGGGCCTGGCGAACACTGAAGCTTTCTTT; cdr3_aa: CASSLRQGLANTEAFF
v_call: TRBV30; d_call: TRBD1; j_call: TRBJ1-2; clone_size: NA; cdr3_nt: TGTGCCTGGGACCAACGACAGGGTGAAGATGGCTACACCTTC; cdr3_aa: CAWDQRQGEDGYTF
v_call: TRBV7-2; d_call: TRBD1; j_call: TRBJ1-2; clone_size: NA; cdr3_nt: TGTGCCAGCAGCTTAGATCCCGCAGGGGGCGTAGATGGCTACACCTTC; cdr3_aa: CASSLDPAGGVDGYTF
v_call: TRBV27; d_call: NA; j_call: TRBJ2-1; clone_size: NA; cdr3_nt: TGTGCCAGCAGTTTATCGGAGGTTAATGAGCAGTTCTTC; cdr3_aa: CASSLSEVNEQFF
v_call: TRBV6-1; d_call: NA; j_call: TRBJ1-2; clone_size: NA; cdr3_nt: TGTGCCAGCAGCCATCCCCGGAACTATGGCTACACCTTC; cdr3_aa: CASSHPRNYGYTF
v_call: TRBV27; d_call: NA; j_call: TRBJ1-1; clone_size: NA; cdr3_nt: TGTGCCAGCAGTTTATCTGGGGGGGTTGAAGCTTTCTTT; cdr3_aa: CASSLSGGVEAFF
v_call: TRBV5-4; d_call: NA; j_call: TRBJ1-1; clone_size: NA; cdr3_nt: TGTGCCAGCAGCTACCTGGCTGGGAACACTGAAGCTTTCTTT; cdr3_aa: CASSYLAGNTEAFF
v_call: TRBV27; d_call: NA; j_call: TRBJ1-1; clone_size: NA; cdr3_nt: TGTGCCAGCAGTTTACGGCAGGAGAACACTGAAGCTTTCTTT; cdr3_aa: CASSLRQENTEAFF
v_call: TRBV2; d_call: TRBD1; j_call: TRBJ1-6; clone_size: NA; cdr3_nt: TGTGCCAGCAGTGAGAGACAGGGGTCCTATAATTCACCCCTCCACTTT; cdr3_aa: CASSERQGSYNSPLHF
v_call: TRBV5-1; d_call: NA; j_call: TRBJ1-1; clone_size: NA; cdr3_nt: TGCGCCAGCAGCTTGGGTACTAACACTGAAGCTTTCTTT; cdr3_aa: CASSLGTNTEAFF
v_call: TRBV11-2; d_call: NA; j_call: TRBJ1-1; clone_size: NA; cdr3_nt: TGTGCCAGCAGCGTGAACAGGGCTGAAGCTTTCTTT; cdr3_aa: CASSVNRAEAFF
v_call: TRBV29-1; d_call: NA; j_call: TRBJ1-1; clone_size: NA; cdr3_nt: TGCAGCGTTGAAAGGGGTACGGTCACTGAAGCTTTCTTT; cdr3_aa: CSVERGTVTEAFF
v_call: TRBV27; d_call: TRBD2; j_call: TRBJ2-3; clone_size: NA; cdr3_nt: TGTGCCAGCAGCCTCGGGAGGGGCACAGATACGCAGTATTTT; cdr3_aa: CASSLGRGTDTQYF
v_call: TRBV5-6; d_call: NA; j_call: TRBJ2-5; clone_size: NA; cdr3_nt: TGTGCCAGCAGCTCTCAGGATTACCAAGAGACCCAGTACTTC; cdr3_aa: CASSSQDYQETQYF
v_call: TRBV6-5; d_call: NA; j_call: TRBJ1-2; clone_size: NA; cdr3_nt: TGTGCCAGCAGCTACACCCCTAGGGGTGGCTACACCTTC; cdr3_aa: CASSYTPRGGYTF
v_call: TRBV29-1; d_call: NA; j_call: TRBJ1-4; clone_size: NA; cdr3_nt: TGCAGCGTTGTTGGACTCAAAGGAGAAAAACTGTTTTTT; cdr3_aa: CSVVGLKGEKLFF
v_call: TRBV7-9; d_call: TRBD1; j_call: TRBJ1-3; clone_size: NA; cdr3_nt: TGTGCCAGCAGCCCGCACAGGGGTTTTTCCTCTGGAAACACCATATATTTT; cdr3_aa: CASSPHRGFSSGNTIYF
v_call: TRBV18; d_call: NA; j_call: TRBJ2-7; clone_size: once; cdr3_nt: TGTGCCAGCTCACCACCTGGGGCCCTATCATACGAGCAGTACTTC; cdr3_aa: CASSPPGALSYEQYF
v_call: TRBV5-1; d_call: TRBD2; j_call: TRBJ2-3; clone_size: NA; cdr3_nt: TGCGCCTCCAGGCTAGCGGGGGTTGTAGATACGCAGTATTTT; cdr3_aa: CASRLAGVVDTQYF
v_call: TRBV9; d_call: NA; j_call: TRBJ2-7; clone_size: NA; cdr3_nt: TGTGCCAGCAGCGTCAGGGTAATCACCTACGAGCAGTACTTC; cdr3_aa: CASSVRVITYEQYF
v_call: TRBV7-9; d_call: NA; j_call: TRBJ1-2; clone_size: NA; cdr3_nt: TGTGCCAGCAGCTTAGGGAACACAGACTATGGCTACACCTTC; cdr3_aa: CASSLGNTDYGYTF
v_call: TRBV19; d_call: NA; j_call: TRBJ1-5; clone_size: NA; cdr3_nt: TGTGCCAGTAGTTCCCCGGGGGTTTTCCAGCCCCAGCATTTT; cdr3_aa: CASSSPGVFQPQHF
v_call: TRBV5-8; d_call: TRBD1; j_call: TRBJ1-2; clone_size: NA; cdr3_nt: TGTGCCAGCAGCTCCCCGGGACAGCTCTATGGCTACACCTTC; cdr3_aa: CASSSPGQLYGYTF
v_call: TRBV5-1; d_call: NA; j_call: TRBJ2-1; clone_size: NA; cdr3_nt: TGCGCCAGCAGCGGGTCACAGGGAAATGAGCAGTTCTTC; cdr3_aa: CASSGSQGNEQFF
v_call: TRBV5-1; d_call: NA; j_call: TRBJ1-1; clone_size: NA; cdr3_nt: TGCGCCAGCAGCCCCCGGTCCCTTACGGGGGAGACTGAAGCTTTCTTT; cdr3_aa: CASSPRSLTGETEAFF
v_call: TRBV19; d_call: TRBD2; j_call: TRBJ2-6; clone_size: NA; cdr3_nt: TGTGCCAGCCGGGGGGGGAGCAACTCTGGGGCCAACGTCCTGACTTTC; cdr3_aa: CASRGGSNSGANVLTF
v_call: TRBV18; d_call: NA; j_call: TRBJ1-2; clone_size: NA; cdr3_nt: TGTGCCAGCTCCCCGCGGGGGGACCAGAACTATGGCTACACCTTC; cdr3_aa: CASSPRGDQNYGYTF
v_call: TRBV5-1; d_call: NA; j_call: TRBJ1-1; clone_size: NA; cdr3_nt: TGCGCCAGCAGCTCCACGTGGGGACAGAACACTGAAGCTTTCTTT; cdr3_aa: CASSSTWGQNTEAFF